The entry below describes one TCR beta chain. The second PCR ran about 6 to 12 cycles with a sample-barcoded 5' primer and J-beta primers. MiXCR was run by TCRdb on the 5' RACE reads, yielding one entry per CDR3 protein. The sample includes over 1.5 million distinct CDR3 sequences, about 50% of them seen just once. In germline, CDR1 is LGHNA, CDR2 YSLEER. Trimming removed 0 bases from V and 6 bases from J; junction bases left unmatched: 13. The length of the CDR3 is 18 residues. The data derive from a study of blood T cells in healthy people across ages. The clonotype was recovered from a woman in her 40s in good health. Sequencing was done on a sample of blood. This chain connects TRBV4-3 to TRBJ2-4, with 8 bases that match TRBD1. This chain's CDR3 is CASSQEHRQGRFLNIQYF. CDR3 DNA sequence: TGCGCCAGCAGCCAAGAACATCGACAGGGGAGGTTTTTAAACATTCAGTACTTC.